Below, 17 T cell receptor beta chains from the same sample are listed, as sequenced in a study of blood T cells in healthy people across ages. Together with a sample-barcoded 5' primer, a J-beta primer mix was included in a second PCR lasting roughly 6 to 12 cycles. MiXCR, run by TCRdb on the 5' RACE reads, gives a single entry per CDR3 protein. This sample yields 1.5 million to 2 million distinct CDR3 sequences, of which about 50% are seen a single time; around 2.1% belongs to the top ten. What was sequenced was blood. The receptors here all came from a woman between 40 and 50 years old in good health.

This clonotype was seen a handful of times. The chain couples TRBV6-1 to TRBJ2-1; a weak D match, TRBD2 (5 bases). Trimming pared 3 bases from V and 9 bases from J, leaving 15 bases between. The CDR3 totals 14 residues. CDR1 and CDR2 (germline): MNHNS, SASEGT. The CDR3 sequence is CASSEVGPRGEQFF. The DNA for the CDR3 is TGTGCCAGCAGTGAGGTTGGGCCTCGGGGTGAGCAGTTCTTC.

This clonotype was counted between two and nine times. This sequence joins TRBV7-9 and TRBJ2-3; tentative D call: TRBD1 (6 bases). Germline-derived CDR1 and CDR2 are SEHNR and FQNEAQ (reference sequence). V lost 5 bases to trimming and J lost 7 bases, with 10 bases between them. The CDR3 totals 12 residues. The CDR3 here is CASSPDSYTQYF. For the CDR3, the DNA is TGTGCCAGCAGCCCGGACAGTTATACGCAGTATTTT.

The chain couples TRBV12-3 or TRBV12-4 to TRBJ2-3; no firm D call. This CDR3 spans 12 amino acids. V was pared by 7 bases and J by 4 bases, with 9 bases between. The CDR3 sequence: CASNSPADTQYF. CDR3 nucleotide sequence: TGTGCCAGCAATTCCCCAGCAGATACGCAGTATTTT.

The chain uses TRBV20-1 and TRBJ2-5, with TRBD2 matching 7 bases. The trim removed 4 bases at V and 4 bases at J, leaving 6 bases unmatched. The germline gives CDR1 DFQATT, CDR2 SNEGSKA (reference sequence). This CDR3 has 13 amino acids. The CDR3 region is CSATGLRRETQYF. The CDR3 region has the DNA TGCAGTGCTACGGGACTACGGCGAGAGACCCAGTACTTC.

There are a few counts of this clonotype. V is TRBV29-1 and J is TRBJ2-1, with D uncertain. V was trimmed by 7 bases and J by 12 bases, leaving 16 bases between them. This CDR3 region has 11 residues. Germline loops: CDR1 SQVTM, CDR2 ANQGSEA. For the CDR3, the DNA is TGCAGCGCGCTTCTAGAGAGCAGGCAGTTCTTC. The encoded protein is CSALLESRQFF.

This clonotype was seen a few times. The CDR3 loop reads CATSDLGTRREQFF. CDR3 coding DNA: TGTGCCACCAGTGACCTCGGGACTAGAAGAGAGCAGTTCTTC. The J gene is TRBJ2-1, the V gene TRBV24-1; TRBD2 aligns across 8 bases. This CDR3 is 14 amino acids long. The V and J ends lost 4 bases and 10 bases, in that order; junction bases with no gene match: 8. The V gene's germline CDR1 is KGHDR and CDR2 SFDVKD.

A few counts support this clonotype. The chain recombines TRBV29-1 with TRBJ2-1; D unclear. V was trimmed by 3 bases and J by 0 bases, leaving 15 bases between them. CDR3 length: 16 amino acids. CDR1 is SQVTM and CDR2 is ANQGSEA in the germline V gene. The CDR3 coding sequence is TGCAGCGTTGAGGGTCAAGGACGGAGCTCCTACAATGAGCAGTTCTTC. This gives the protein CSVEGQGRSSYNEQFF.

This clonotype was found once. The chain uses TRBV7-2 and TRBJ2-5; tentatively, D is TRBD2 (6 bases). CDR1 is SGHTA, CDR2 FQGNSA, per germline. The length of the CDR3 is 16 residues. Trimming stripped 10 bases from V and 1 base from J, with 22 bases between. CDR3 residues: CAIAKGHGGTQETQYF. The CDR3 nucleotides are TGTGCCATTGCGAAGGGGCATGGGGGGACCCAAGAGACCCAGTACTTC.

A word on this clonotype: With a much larger clone just one base away, this may be a read error. The chain uses TRBV6-5 and TRBJ2-7, with 7 bases lining up with TRBD1. V shed 4 bases and J 1 base; nucleotides not matched to a gene: 4. The CDR3 sequence is 14 residues long. CDR1 is MNHEY and CDR2 is SVGAGI in the germline V gene. The CDR3 here is CASSCTGESYEQYF. The CDR3 nucleotides are TGTGCCAGCAGTTGTACAGGGGAGTCCTACGAGCAGTACTTC.

V and J are TRBV9 and TRBJ2-6; D is perhaps TRBD1 or TRBD2 (5 bases each). The CDR3 has 16 amino acids. Trimming removed 1 base at V and 4 bases at J, with 12 bases between. From germline, CDR1 is SGDLS and CDR2 YYNGEE. The CDR3 nucleotides read TGTGCCAGCAGCGTAACCGCCGGGGCGGGGGCCAACGTCCTGACTTTC. It translates to CASSVTAGAGANVLTF.

The J gene is TRBJ1-4, the V gene TRBV7-6; D is ambiguous. The ends were cut back, 4 bases at V and 8 bases at J, with 17 bases in the middle. The CDR3 is made up of 15 amino acids. Germline CDR1 and CDR2: SGHVS and FNYEAQ. The CDR3 is CASSSTETFGEKLFF. The CDR3 DNA sequence: TGTGCCAGCAGCTCTACAGAGACCTTTGGGGAAAAACTGTTTTTT.

The chain is built from TRBV5-1 and TRBJ2-7; 9 nucleotides match TRBD2. V lost 4 bases, J lost 4 bases, and 12 bases stayed unmatched. The germline gives CDR1 SGHRS, CDR2 YFSETQ. The CDR3 is 16 residues long. This CDR3 is CASSRTLRTSEYEQYF. In nucleotides, the CDR3 is TGCGCCAGCAGCCGAACCTTAAGGACTAGCGAGTACGAGCAGTACTTC.

The chain uses TRBV4-3 and TRBJ2-4, with 7 bases aligning to TRBD1. Germline V gene sequence: CDR1 LGHNA, CDR2 YSLEER. The CDR3 has 18 residues. J gave up 0 bases and V 0 bases, and 8 bases lay outside the gene matches. CDR3 DNA sequence: TGCGCCAGCAGCCAAGATCTTGGCAGGGGGAGAGCCAAAAACATTCAGTACTTC. The encoded protein is CASSQDLGRGRAKNIQYF.

The CDR3 DNA follows: TGTGCCAGCAGCTTAGTGGGCGGACGGAAAGATCAGCCCCAGCATTTT. It yields the protein CASSLVGGRKDQPQHF. This rearrangement joins TRBV7-2 to TRBJ1-5; no reliable D call. V was pared by 1 base and J by 5 bases, with 15 bases between. Germline values: CDR1 SGHTA, CDR2 FQGNSA. The CDR3 is 16 amino acids.

The V gene is TRBV7-9, the J gene TRBJ1-2; 11 bases are a match to TRBD1. Trimming cost V 5 bases and J 5 bases; bases outside gene matches: 7. CDR3 length equals 15 residues. Germline V lookup: CDR1 SEHNR, CDR2 FQNEAQ (reference sequence). The DNA of the CDR3 is TGTGCCAGCAGCCCCCCGGGACAGGGGGTTTATGGCTACACCTTC. Protein sequence: CASSPPGQGVYGYTF. The entire variable domain, with the rest obtained from reference TRBV7-9 and TRBJ1-2, is as follows: DTGVSQNPRHKITKRGQNVTFRCDPISEHNRLYWYRQTLGQGPEFLTYFQNEAQLEKSRLLSDRFSAERPKGSFSTLEIQRTEQGDSAMYLCASSPPGQGVYGYTFGSGTRLTVV.

This clonotype was seen a few times. This chain joins TRBV7-3 and TRBJ2-1; TRBD1 matches at 8 bases. The CDR3 is made up of 16 amino acids. Losses at the gene ends were 7 bases for V and 1 base for J; bases not matched to a gene: 9. Germline V lookup: CDR1 SGHTA, CDR2 FQGTGA. CDR3 sequence: CASKPGGTSSYNEQFF. The DNA of the CDR3 is TGTGCCAGCAAGCCAGGGGGCACCTCGTCCTACAATGAGCAGTTCTTC.

The chain joins TRBV6-5 to TRBJ1-2; the match to TRBD1 covers 8 bases. The trim removed 6 bases at V and 7 bases at J, leaving 7 bases unmatched. CDR3 size: 13 residues. Germline assignment: CDR1 MNHEY and CDR2 SVGAGI. CDR3 in amino acids: CASRMDRAGGYTF. As DNA, the CDR3 is TGTGCCAGCAGGATGGACAGGGCGGGTGGCTACACCTTC.